The 22 T cell receptor beta chains below come from one sample, sequenced in a study of graft-versus-host responses after intestinal transplantation. Their antigens remain unidentified. Generated by immunoSEQ multiplex PCR, the TCRdb table keeps only in-frame clones and is missing some. This table holds roughly 130,000 clones, about nine tenths found once. This specimen consisted of unstimulated CD4+ T cells sorted from spleen or lymph node cells, obtained before intestinal transplant. Source of these receptors: a human donor who received an intestinal transplant.

CDR3 nucleotides: TGTGCCAGCAGCTACGACAGGGGAATACTTAACTATGGCTACACCTTC. Translated: CASSYDRGILNYGYTF. This chain uses TRBV11-2 with TRBJ1-2, with TRBD1 matching 8 bases. V lost 4 bases, J lost 1 base, and 8 bases stayed unmatched. There are 16 residues in the CDR3. The germline V gene has CDR1 SGHAT and CDR2 FQNNGV.

J is TRBJ2-2 and V is TRBV28; the D gene is possibly TRBD2 (6 bases). Germline CDR1 reads MDHEN; CDR2 reads SYDVKM. The CDR3 length is 20 residues. V was clipped by 6 bases and J by 5 bases, with 31 bases between them. CDR3 DNA: TGTGCCAGCAGAAAATTCGGGGGTTCCCACCGTAAAAAAGTGACCGGGGAGCTGTTTTTT. It translates to CASRKFGGSHRKKVTGELFF.

CDR3 protein: CASSLSGPGFDTQYF. The CDR3 DNA reads as TGTGCCAGTAGTCTTAGCGGGCCCGGGTTTGATACGCAGTATTTT. The V call is TRBV19, the J call TRBJ2-3; 7 nucleotides line up with TRBD2. The germline gives CDR1 LNHDA, CDR2 SQIVND (reference sequence). V shed 5 bases and J 6 bases; nucleotides not matched to a gene: 11. CDR3 length: 15 amino acids.

This sequence joins TRBV6-5 and TRBJ1-5, with a tentative D call TRBD1 (5 bases). This CDR3 is built from 14 residues. The V and J ends lost 5 bases and 4 bases respectively, with 12 bases between them. Germline V gene lookup returns CDR1 MNHEY and CDR2 SVGAGI. As DNA, the CDR3 is TGTGCCAGCAGTGTGGACGGGGGAAATCAGCCCCAGCATTTT. Encoded protein: CASSVDGGNQPQHF.

This chain connects TRBV6-1 to TRBJ2-1; possible D gene TRBD2, 5 bases. V shed 4 bases and J shed 0 bases, with 7 bases lying between them. CDR1 is MNHNS, CDR2 SASEGT, per germline. The CDR3 loop spans 14 amino acids. CDR3 amino acids: CASSGAGSYNEQFF. CDR3 coding DNA: TGTGCCAGCAGTGGGGCGGGCTCCTACAATGAGCAGTTCTTC.

This rearrangement joins TRBV19 to TRBJ2-6, with no clear D. The V gene lost 2 bases and the J gene lost 4 bases, with 12 bases spanning the gap. CDR3 length: 16 residues. The germline V gene encodes CDR1 LNHDA and CDR2 SQIVND (reference sequence). CDR3: CASSILGLRGANVLTF. The CDR3, as DNA: TGTGCCAGTAGTATACTTGGGCTTCGGGGGGCCAACGTCCTGACTTTC. Variable domain in full (rest from reference TRBV19 and TRBJ2-6): DGGITQSPKYLFRKEGQNVTLSCEQNLNHDAMYWYRQDPGQGLRLIYYSQIVNDFQKGDIAEGYSVSREKKESFPLTVTSAQKNPTAFYLCASSILGLRGANVLTFGAGSRLTVL.

The rearrangement links TRBV30 to TRBJ2-1; 7 bases map to TRBD2. This CDR3 spans 14 amino acids. Germline trimming cut 3 bases from V and 7 bases from J; bases unmatched to any gene: 9. The V gene's germline CDR1 is GTSNPN and CDR2 SVGIG (reference sequence). The CDR3 spells CAWRTSRDPNEQFF. For the CDR3, the DNA is TGTGCCTGGAGGACTAGCCGGGACCCTAATGAGCAGTTCTTC.

This chain connects TRBV6-1 to TRBJ2-5; D not resolved. The DNA matches TRBJ2-7 better at its end, which makes the J call doubtful. The CDR3 extends over 13 amino acids. The germline CDR1 and CDR2 sequences are MNHNS and SASEGT. The CDR3 spells CASSEALGYEQYF. The CDR3 nucleotides are TGTGCCAGCAGTGAAGCGCTCGGGTACGAGCAGTACTTC.

The chain is built from TRBV27 and TRBJ2-5, with a possible D match to TRBD2 (5 bases). V lost 5 bases and J lost 5, with 18 bases in between. Germline V gene data show CDR1 as MNHEY and CDR2 as SMNVEV (reference sequence). The CDR3 has 15 amino acids. For the CDR3, the DNA is TGTGCCAGCAGTAATACGGGAACAGTACGGGAGACCCAGTACTTC. It translates to CASSNTGTVRETQYF.

The chain links TRBV7-3 to TRBJ2-1; the D gene is possibly TRBD2 (6 bases). With 2 bases removed from V and 0 bases from J, the gap between germline ends came to 14 bases. The CDR3 spans 17 residues. Germline CDR1 SGHTA, CDR2 FQGTGA. The CDR3 DNA reads as TGTGCCAGCAGCTTATGGGACCAGCGGGTCTCCTACAATGAGCAGTTCTTC. Protein sequence: CASSLWDQRVSYNEQFF.

The gene calls are TRBV19 and TRBJ2-7; 9 bases are a match to TRBD2. The V gene's germline CDR1 is LNHDA and CDR2 SQIVND (reference sequence). The CDR3 extends over 15 amino acids. After removal of 3 bases from V and 3 bases from J, the junction contained 6 bases not matched to a gene. The CDR3, as DNA: TGTGCCAGTAGTATCGGCGGGAGGGCCGGCTACGAGCAGTACTTC. This sequence encodes CASSIGGRAGYEQYF.

The chain joins TRBV6-1 to TRBJ1-4, with D tentatively TRBD1 (5 bases). This CDR3 spans 13 amino acids. CDR1 and CDR2 (germline): MNHNS, SASEGT. CDR3 in DNA: TGTGCAATACGCAGGGCAACTAATGAAAAACTGTTTTTT. It codes for CAIRRATNEKLFF.

This sequence joins TRBV6-4 and TRBJ2-3; D possibly corresponds to TRBD2 (6 bases). Between the trimmed V and J ends, which lost 2 bases and 6 bases, there was a span of 12 bases. The CDR3 extends over 14 amino acids. Germline lookup yields CDR1 MRHNA and CDR2 SNTAGT. In DNA, the CDR3 is TGTGCCAGCAGTGACGAAGGAGGGATGGATACGCAGTATTTT. Amino acid sequence: CASSDEGGMDTQYF.

V is TRBV5-1 and J is TRBJ2-1; D unclear. This CDR3 contains 15 residues. V was pared by 0 bases and J by 9 bases, with 16 bases between. CDR1 is SGHRS, CDR2 YFSETQ, per germline. The CDR3, as DNA: TGCGCCAGCAGCTTGGAGGGCAGTAGTGTGGCTGAGCAGTTCTTC. Encoded protein: CASSLEGSSVAEQFF.

The genes are TRBV4-1 and TRBJ2-6; D uncertain. CDR1 is MGHRA, CDR2 YSYEKL, per germline. V shed 2 bases and J shed 0 bases, with 5 bases lying between them. The CDR3 runs to 15 residues. The CDR3 sequence: CASSQQLSGANVLTF. Here the CDR3 DNA reads TGCGCCAGCAGCCAACAGCTCTCTGGGGCCAACGTCCTGACTTTC.

The chain couples TRBV18 to TRBJ2-5, with D tentatively TRBD2 (5 bases). The DNA matches TRBJ2-7 better at its end, which makes the J call doubtful. The V gene's germline CDR1 is KGHSH and CDR2 LQKENI. The CDR3 has 15 residues. CDR3 sequence (DNA): TGTGCCAGCTCACCAATCGGACTGGGGATCCTCGAGCAGTACTTC. This sequence encodes CASSPIGLGILEQYF.

The chain recombines TRBV6-5 with TRBJ1-2; 7 bases line up with TRBD1. With 2 bases clipped from V and 7 bases from J, the junction kept 4 bases outside the gene matches. The CDR3 sequence is 13 residues long. Germline values: CDR1 MNHEY, CDR2 SVGAGI. The CDR3 sequence is CASSYKTGLGYTF. The CDR3 region has the DNA TGTGCCAGCAGTTACAAGACAGGGCTTGGCTACACCTTC.

This chain connects TRBV28 to TRBJ2-7, with a possible D match to TRBD2 (5 bases). Trimming pared 7 bases from V and 3 bases from J, leaving 10 bases between. CDR3 length equals 12 residues. Germline-derived CDR1 and CDR2 are MDHEN and SYDVKM. DNA for the CDR3: TGTGCCAGCACCGAGGGTATCTACGAGCAGTACTTC. As protein: CASTEGIYEQYF.

This clone occurred a few times. This sequence joins TRBV15 and TRBJ2-7; TRBD2 aligns across 13 bases. The CDR3 length is 15 residues. Trimming removed 0 bases from V and 6 bases from J; junction bases left unmatched: 2. Per germline, CDR1 LNHNV and CDR2 YYDKDF (reference sequence). The CDR3 nucleotides are TGTGCCACCAGCAGAGAGGGGACTAGCGGGACCGAGCAGTACTTC. This codes for CATSREGTSGTEQYF.

The chain carries TRBV6-1 and TRBJ2-7, with TRBD1 matching over 8 bases. V shed 6 bases and J 5 bases; nucleotides not matched to a gene: 6. The CDR3 consists of 13 residues. Germline V gives CDR1 MNHNS, CDR2 SASEGT. The CDR3 DNA follows: TGTGCCAGCAGAGGACAGGGTGGAGACGAGCAGTACTTC. Protein: CASRGQGGDEQYF.

The CDR3 spells CASSIYRVPVYEQYF. The CDR3 DNA is TGTGCCAGTAGTATATACAGGGTCCCCGTCTACGAGCAGTACTTC. The chain links TRBV19 to TRBJ2-7; a possible D gene is TRBD1 (6 bases). V lost 2 bases to trimming and J lost 3 bases, with 14 bases between them. The CDR3 runs 15 residues. Germline loops: CDR1 LNHDA, CDR2 SQIVND (reference sequence).

This chain links TRBV10-3 with TRBJ1-1, with 10 bases fitting TRBD1. CDR1 and CDR2 from the germline V gene are ENHRY and SYGVKD. Trimming at V came to 0 bases and at J to 10 bases, leaving 8 bases not matched to a gene. The CDR3 totals 15 residues. DNA of the CDR3: TGTGCCATCAGTGAGTCCCGGGACAGGGGAAATGGAGCTTTCTTT. Protein product: CAISESRDRGNGAFF.